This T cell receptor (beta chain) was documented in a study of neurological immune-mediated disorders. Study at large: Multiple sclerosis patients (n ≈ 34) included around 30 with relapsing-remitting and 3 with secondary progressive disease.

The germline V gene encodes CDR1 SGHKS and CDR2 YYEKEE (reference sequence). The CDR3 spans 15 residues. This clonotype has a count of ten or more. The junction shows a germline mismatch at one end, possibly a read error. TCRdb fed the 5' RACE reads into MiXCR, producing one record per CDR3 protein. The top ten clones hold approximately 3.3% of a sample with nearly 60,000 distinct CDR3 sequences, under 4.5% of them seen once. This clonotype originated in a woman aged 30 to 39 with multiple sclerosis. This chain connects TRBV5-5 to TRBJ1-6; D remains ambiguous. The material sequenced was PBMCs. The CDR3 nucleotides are TGTGCCAGCAGCCGACACACAACTACAGATTCACCCCTCAACTTT. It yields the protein CASSRHTTTDSPLNF.